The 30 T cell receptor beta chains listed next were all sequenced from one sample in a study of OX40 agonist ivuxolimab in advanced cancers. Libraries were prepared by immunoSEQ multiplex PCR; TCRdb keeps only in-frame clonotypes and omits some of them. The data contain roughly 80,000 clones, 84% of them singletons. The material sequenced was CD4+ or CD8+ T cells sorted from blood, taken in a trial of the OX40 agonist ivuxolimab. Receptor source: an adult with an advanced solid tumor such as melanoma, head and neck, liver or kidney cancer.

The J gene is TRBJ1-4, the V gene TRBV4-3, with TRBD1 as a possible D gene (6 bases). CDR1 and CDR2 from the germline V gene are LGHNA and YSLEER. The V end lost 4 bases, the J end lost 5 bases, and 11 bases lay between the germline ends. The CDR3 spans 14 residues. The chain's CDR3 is CASSRTTGNEKLFF. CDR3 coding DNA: TGCGCCAGCAGCCGGACTACAGGGAATGAAAAACTGTTTTTT.

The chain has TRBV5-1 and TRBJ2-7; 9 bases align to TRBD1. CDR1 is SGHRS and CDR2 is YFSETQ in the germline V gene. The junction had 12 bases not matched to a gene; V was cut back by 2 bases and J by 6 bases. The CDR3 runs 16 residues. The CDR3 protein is CASSFSGGTGSGEQYF. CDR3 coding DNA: TGCGCCAGCAGCTTCAGTGGCGGGACAGGGTCGGGCGAGCAGTACTTC.

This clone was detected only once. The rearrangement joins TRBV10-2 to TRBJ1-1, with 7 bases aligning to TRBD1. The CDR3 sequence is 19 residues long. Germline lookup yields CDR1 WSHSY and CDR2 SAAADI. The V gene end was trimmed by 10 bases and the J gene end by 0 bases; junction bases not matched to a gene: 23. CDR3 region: CATKKGRGIIKGLNTEAFF. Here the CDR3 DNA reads TGCGCCACCAAAAAGGGCAGGGGGATCATCAAGGGGCTGAACACTGAAGCTTTCTTT.

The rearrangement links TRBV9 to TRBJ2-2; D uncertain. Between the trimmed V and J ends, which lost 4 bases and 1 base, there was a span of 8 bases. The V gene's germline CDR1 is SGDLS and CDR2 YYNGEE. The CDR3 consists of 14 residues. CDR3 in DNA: TGTGCCAGCAGCCTACCACAGAACACCGGGGAGCTGTTTTTT. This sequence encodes CASSLPQNTGELFF.

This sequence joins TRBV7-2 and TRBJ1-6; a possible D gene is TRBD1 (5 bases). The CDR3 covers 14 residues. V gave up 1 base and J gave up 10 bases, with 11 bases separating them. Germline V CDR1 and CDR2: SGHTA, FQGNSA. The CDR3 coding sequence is TGTGCCAGCAGCTTAGTAACAGGTCAATCACCCCTCCACTTT. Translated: CASSLVTGQSPLHF.

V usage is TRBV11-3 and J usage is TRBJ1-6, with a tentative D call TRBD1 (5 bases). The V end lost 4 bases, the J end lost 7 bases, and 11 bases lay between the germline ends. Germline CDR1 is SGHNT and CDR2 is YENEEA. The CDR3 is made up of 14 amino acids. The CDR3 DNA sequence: TGTGCCAGCAGCTCCGGGGGTTCGAATTCACCCCTCCACTTT. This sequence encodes CASSSGGSNSPLHF.

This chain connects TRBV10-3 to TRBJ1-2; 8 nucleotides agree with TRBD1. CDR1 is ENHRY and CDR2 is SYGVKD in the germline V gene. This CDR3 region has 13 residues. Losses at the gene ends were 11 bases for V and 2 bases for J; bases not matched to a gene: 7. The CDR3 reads CASGTGGNYGYTF. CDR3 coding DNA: TGTGCCTCAGGGACAGGTGGCAACTATGGCTACACCTTC.

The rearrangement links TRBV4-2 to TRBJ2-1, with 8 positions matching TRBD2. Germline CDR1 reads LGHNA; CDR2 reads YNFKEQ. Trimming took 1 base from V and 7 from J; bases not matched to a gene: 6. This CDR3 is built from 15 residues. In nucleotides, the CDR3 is TGTGCCAGCAGCCAAGTAGTGGCGGGGGGAAATGAGCAGTTCTTC. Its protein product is CASSQVVAGGNEQFF.

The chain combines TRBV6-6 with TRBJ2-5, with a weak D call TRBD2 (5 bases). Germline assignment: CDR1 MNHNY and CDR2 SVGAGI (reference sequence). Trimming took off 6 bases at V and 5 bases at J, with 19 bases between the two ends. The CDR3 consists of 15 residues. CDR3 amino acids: CASSLGGGGQETQYF. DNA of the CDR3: TGTGCCAGCAGCCTCGGCGGAGGCGGTCAGGAGACCCAGTACTTC.

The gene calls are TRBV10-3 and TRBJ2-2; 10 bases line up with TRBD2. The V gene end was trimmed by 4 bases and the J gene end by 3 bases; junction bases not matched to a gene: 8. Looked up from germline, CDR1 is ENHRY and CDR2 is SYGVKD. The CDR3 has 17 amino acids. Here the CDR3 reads CAISAGSGGPDTGELFF. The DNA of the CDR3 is TGTGCCATCAGTGCGGGTAGCGGGGGGCCGGACACCGGGGAGCTGTTTTTT.

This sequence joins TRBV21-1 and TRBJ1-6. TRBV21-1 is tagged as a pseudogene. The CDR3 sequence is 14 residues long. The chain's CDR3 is CASSKGRTNSPLHF. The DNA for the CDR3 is TGTGCCAGCAGCAAGGGCAGGACCAATTCACCCCTCCACTTT.

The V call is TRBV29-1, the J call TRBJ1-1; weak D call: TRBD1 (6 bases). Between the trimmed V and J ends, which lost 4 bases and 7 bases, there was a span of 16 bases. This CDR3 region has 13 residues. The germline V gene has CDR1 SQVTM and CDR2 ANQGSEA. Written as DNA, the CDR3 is TGCAGCGTTGGGGGGCGCGGGGGAGGTGAAGCTTTCTTT. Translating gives CSVGGRGGGEAFF.

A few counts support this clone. The CDR3 loop is CAISDGGTEAFF. CDR3 nucleotide sequence: TGTGCCATCAGCGACGGGGGCACTGAAGCTTTCTTT. The chain uses TRBV10-3 and TRBJ1-1, with D possibly being TRBD1 (5 bases). Germline values: CDR1 ENHRY, CDR2 SYGVKD. This CDR3 contains 12 residues. Trimming shortened V by 6 bases and J by 4 bases, and 9 bases separated the two germline ends.

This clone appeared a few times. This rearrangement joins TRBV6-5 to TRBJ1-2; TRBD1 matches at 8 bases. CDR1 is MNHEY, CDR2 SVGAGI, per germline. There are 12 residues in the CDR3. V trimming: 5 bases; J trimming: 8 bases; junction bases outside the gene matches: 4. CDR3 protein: CASSRDRNGYTF. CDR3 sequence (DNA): TGTGCCAGCAGTAGGGACAGGAACGGCTACACCTTC.

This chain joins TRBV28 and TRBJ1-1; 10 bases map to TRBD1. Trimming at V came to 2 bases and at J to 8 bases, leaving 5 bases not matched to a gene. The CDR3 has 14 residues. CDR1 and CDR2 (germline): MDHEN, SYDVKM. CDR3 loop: CASSLHGTGAEAFF. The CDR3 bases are TGTGCCAGCAGTTTACACGGGACAGGGGCAGAAGCTTTCTTT.

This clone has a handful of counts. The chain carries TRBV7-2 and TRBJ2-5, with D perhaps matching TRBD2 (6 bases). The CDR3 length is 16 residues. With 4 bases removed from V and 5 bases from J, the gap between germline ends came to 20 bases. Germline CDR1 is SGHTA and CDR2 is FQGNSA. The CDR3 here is CASSSRAGGSEETQYF. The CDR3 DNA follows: TGTGCCAGCAGCTCCAGGGCTGGGGGGTCGGAGGAGACCCAGTACTTC.

Written as DNA, the CDR3 is TGCGCCAGCAGCCTCATGGAAGGAAACATTCAGTACTTC. Its translation: CASSLMEGNIQYF. The J gene is TRBJ2-4, the V gene TRBV5-1; no reliable D call. This CDR3 spans 13 amino acids. Germline V lookup: CDR1 SGHRS, CDR2 YFSETQ. Trimming took 4 bases from V and 6 from J, leaving 11 bases between them. Drawing the rest from reference TRBV5-1 and TRBJ2-4, the complete variable domain is KAGVTQTPRYLIKTRGQQVTLSCSPISGHRSVSWYQQTPGQGLQFLFEYFSETQRNKGNFPGRFSGRQFSNSRSEMNVSTLELGDSALYLCASSLMEGNIQYFGAGTRLSVL.

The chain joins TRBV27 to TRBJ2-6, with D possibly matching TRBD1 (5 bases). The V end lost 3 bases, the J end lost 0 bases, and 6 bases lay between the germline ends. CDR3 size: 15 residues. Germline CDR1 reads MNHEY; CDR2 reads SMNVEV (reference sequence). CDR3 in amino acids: CASSLDNSGANVLTF. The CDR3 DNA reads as TGTGCCAGCAGTTTGGACAACTCTGGGGCCAACGTCCTGACTTTC.

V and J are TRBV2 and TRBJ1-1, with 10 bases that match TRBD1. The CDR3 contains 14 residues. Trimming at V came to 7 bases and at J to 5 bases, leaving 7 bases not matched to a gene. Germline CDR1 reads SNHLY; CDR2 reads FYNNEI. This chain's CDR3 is CASTLTGGRTEAFF. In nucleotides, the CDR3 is TGTGCCAGCACACTGACAGGGGGCCGTACTGAAGCTTTCTTT. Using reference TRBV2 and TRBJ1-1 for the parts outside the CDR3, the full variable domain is EPEVTQTPSHQVTQMGQEVILRCVPISNHLYFYWYRQILGQKVEFLVSFYNNEISEKSEIFDDQFSVERPDGSNFTLKIRSTKLEDSAMYFCASTLTGGRTEAFFGQGTRLTVV.

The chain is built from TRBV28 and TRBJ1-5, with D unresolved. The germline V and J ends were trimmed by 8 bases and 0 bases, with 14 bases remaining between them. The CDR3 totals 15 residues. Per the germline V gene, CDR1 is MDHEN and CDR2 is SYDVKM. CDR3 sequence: CASSRQDLSNQPQHF. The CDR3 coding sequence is TGTGCCAGCTCGAGGCAGGACCTTAGCAATCAGCCCCAGCATTTT.

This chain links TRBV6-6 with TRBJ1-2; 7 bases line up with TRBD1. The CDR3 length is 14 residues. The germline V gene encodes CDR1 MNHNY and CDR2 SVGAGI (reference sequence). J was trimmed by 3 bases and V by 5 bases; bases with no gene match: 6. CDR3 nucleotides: TGTGCCAGCAGTCGGGACAGCCGATACTATGGCTACACCTTC. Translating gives CASSRDSRYYGYTF.

CDR3 protein: CASSQEGHNEQFF. Here the CDR3 DNA reads TGCGCCAGCAGCCAAGAGGGCCACAATGAGCAGTTCTTC. The rearrangement uses TRBV4-3 and TRBJ2-1, with D hard to call. CDR1 is LGHNA, CDR2 YSLEER, per germline. Trimming removed 0 bases at V and 5 bases at J, with 5 bases between. There are 13 residues in the CDR3.

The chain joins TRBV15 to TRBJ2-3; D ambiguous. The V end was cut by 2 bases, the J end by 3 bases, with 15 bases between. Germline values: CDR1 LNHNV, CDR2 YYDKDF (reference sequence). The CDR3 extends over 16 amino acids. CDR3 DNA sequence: TGTGCCACCAGCAGACAAGACAAAACCGGGACAGATACGCAGTATTTT. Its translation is CATSRQDKTGTDTQYF.

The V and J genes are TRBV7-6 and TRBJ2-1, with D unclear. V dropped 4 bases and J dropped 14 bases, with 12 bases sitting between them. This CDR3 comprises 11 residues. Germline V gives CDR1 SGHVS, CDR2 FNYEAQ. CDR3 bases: TGTGCCAGCAGCTCCGAAGGAGTCGAGTTCTTC. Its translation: CASSSEGVEFF.

The CDR3 DNA is TGTGCCGGGGACATTGACACTGAAGCTTTCTTT. Amino acids: CAGDIDTEAFF. J is TRBJ1-1 and V is TRBV30; TRBD1 might be the D (6 bases). With 8 bases removed from V and 3 bases from J, the gap between germline ends came to 10 bases. The germline V gene encodes CDR1 GTSNPN and CDR2 SVGIG (reference sequence). The CDR3 is 11 residues long.

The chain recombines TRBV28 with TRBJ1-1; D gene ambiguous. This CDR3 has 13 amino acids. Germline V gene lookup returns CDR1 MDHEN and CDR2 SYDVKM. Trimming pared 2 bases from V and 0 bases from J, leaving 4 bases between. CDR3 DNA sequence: TGTGCCAGCAGTTTAACGGTGAACACTGAAGCTTTCTTT. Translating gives CASSLTVNTEAFF.

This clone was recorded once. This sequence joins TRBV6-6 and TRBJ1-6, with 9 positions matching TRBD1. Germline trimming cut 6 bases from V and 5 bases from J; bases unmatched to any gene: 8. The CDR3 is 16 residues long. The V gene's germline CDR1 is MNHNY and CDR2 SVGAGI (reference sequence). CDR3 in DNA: TGTGCCAGCAGACCGGGGGACAGGGCCGATAATTCACCCCTCCACTTT. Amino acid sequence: CASRPGDRADNSPLHF.

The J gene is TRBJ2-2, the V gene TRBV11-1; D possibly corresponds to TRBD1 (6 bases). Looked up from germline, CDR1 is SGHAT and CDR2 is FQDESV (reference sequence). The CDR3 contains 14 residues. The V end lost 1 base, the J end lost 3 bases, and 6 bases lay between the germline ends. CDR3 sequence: CASSLDRDTGELFF. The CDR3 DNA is TGTGCCAGCAGCTTAGACAGGGACACCGGGGAGCTGTTTTTT.

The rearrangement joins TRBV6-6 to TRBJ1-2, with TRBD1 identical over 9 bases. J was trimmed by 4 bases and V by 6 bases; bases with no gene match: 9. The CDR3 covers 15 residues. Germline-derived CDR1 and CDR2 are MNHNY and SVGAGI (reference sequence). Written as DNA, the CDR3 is TGTGCCAGCAGGTCGCCGGGACAGGGCATCTATGGCTACACCTTC. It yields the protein CASRSPGQGIYGYTF.

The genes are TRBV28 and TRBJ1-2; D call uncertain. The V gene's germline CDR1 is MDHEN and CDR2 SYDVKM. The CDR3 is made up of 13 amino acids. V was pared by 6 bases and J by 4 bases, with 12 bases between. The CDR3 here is CASRTISGYGYTF. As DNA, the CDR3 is TGTGCCAGCAGGACAATCTCGGGCTATGGCTACACCTTC.